A single count supports the clone carrying this T cell receptor beta chain. The CDR3 is 16 residues long. Germline trimming cut 4 bases from V and 8 bases from J; bases unmatched to any gene: 14. Germline CDR1 and CDR2: SGHTS and YDEGEE. These data are taken from a study of blood T cell repertoires in COVID-19. Overall study: In each case, the material was cDNA or gDNA derived from T cells, B-cell-depleted T cells, or PBMCs.

Source study methods: Estimated nucleated cell counts came from reference gene primer amplification. Data came from immunoSEQ multiplex PCR; TCRdb stores just in-frame clones and leaves some out. That table is the source of V, J and clone size, and D and trimming were worked out from the DNA. The sample lists 250,000 or so clones; 84% were seen once. The source is a woman in her thirties or forties who had recovered from COVID-19. V and J are TRBV5-8 and TRBJ1-4, with TRBD1 matching over 7 bases. Sequenced sample: peripheral blood. CDR3 DNA sequence: TGTGCCAGCAGCCAAGGATTGACAGGGAAACGGGAAAAACTGTTTTTT. This translates into CASSQGLTGKREKLFF.